The T cell receptor beta chain under discussion was sequenced for a study of response to subunit inactivated influenza vaccine. The CDR3 is 13 residues long. Germline V gene sequence: CDR1 LGHDT, CDR2 YNNKEL (reference sequence). V was trimmed by 5 bases and J by 4 bases, leaving 11 bases between them. MiXCR was run by TCRdb on the RT-PCR reads, yielding one entry per CDR3 protein. The table lists around 600,000 distinct CDR3 sequences, about 10% of them singletons, with 9.5% to 12% in the top ten. The sample holds many counts of this clonotype. This sample also appeared in a second study, on T cells expressing NK-cell markers. In that study: A 5'RACE template switching approach incorporating UMIs was used to make TCR beta cDNA. In several donors, dominant clonotypes made up about 25-60.1% of CD3+CD56-NKG2C+ cells.

This sequence was found in a man aged 45-65 years who received an inactivated influenza vaccine. Sequenced here: PBMCs from blood, sampled on the day of vaccination. The genes are TRBV3-1 and TRBJ1-1; no firm D call. The CDR3 is CASSLPGTTEAFF. CDR3 bases: TGTGCCAGCAGCTTACCGGGTACCACTGAAGCTTTCTTT.